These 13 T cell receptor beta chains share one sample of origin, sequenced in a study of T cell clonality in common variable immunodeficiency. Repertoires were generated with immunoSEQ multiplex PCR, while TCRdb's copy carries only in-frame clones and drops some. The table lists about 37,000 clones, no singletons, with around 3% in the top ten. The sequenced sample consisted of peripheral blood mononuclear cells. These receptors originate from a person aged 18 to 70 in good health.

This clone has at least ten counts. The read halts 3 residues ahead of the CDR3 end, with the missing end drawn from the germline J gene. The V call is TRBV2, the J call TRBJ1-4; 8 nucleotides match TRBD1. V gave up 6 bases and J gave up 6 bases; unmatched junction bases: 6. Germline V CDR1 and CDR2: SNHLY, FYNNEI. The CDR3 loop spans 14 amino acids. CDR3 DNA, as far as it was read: TGTGCCAGCAGCAATGGACAGGGCGATGAAAAA. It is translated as CASSNGQGDEK. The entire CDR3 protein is CASSNGQGDEKLFF.

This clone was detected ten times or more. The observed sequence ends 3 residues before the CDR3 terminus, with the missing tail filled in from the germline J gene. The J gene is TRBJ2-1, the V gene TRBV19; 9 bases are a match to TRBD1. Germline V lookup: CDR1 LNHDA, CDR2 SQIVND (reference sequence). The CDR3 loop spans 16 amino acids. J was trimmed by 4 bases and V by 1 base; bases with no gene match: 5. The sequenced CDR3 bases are TGTGCCAGTAGTATAGTGGGGGACAGGGTTTACAATGAG. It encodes CASSIVGDRVYNE. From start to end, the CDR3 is CASSIVGDRVYNEQFF.

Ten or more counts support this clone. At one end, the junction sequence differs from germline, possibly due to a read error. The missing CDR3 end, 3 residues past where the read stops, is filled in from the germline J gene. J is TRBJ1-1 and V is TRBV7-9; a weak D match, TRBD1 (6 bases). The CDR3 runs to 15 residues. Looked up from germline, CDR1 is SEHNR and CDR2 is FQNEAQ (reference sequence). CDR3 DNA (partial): TGTGCCGGCAGCCCACGGACAGAGAGCAACACTGAA. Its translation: CAGSPRTESNTE. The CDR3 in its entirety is CAGSPRTESNTEAFF. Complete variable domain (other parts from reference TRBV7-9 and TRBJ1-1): DTGVSQNPRHKITKRGQNVTFRCDPISEHNRLYWYRQTLGQGPEFLTYFQNEAQLEKSRLLSDRFSAERPKGSFSTLEIQRTEQGDSAMYLCAGSPRTESNTEAFFGQGTRLTVV.

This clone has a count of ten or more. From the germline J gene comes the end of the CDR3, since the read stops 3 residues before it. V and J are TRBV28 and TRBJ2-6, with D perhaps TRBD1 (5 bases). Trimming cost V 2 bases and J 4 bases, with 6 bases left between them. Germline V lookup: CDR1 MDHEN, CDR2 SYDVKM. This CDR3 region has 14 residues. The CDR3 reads CASSLRGGANVLTF. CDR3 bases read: TGTGCCAGCAGTTTAAGGGGAGGGGCCAACGTC.

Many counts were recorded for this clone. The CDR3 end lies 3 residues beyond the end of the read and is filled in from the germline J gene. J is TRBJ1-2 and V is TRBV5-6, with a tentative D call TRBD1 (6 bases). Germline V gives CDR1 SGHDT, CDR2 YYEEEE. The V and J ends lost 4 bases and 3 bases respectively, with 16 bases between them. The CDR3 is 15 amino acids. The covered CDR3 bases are TGTGCCAGCAGCCTTCCCCGGGACACGGACTATGGC. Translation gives CASSLPRDTDYG. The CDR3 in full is CASSLPRDTDYGYTF.

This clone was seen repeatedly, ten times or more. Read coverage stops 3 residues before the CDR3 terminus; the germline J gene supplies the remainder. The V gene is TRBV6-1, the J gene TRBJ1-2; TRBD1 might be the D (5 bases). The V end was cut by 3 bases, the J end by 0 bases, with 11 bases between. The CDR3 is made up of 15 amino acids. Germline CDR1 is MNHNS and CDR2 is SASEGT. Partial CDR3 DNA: TGTGCCAGCAGTGATCAGGGCAGAGCTAACTATGGC. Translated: CASSDQGRANYG. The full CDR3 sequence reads CASSDQGRANYGYTF.

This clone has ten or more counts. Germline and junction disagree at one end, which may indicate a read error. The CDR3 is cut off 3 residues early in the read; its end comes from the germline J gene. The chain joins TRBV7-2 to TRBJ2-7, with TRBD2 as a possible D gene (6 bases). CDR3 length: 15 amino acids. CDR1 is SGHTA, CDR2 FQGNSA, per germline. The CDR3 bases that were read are TGTGCCGGCAGCTACTCGGGACTTTCTACCTACGAG. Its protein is CAGSYSGLSTYE. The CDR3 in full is CAGSYSGLSTYEQYF.

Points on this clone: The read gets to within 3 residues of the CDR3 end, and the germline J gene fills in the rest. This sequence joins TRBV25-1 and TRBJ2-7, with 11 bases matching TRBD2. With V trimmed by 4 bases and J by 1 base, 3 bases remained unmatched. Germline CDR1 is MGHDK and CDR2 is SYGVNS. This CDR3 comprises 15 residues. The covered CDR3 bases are TGTGCCAGCAGTGGGACTAGCGGGCCATCCTACGAG. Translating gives CASSGTSGPSYE. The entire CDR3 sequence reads CASSGTSGPSYEQYF.

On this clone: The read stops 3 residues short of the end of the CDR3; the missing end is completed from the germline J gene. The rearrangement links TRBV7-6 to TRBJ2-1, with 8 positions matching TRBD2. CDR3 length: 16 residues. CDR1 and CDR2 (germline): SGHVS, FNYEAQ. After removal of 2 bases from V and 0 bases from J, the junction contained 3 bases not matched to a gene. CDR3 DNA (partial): TGTGCCAGCAGCTTAATAGCGGGAAACTCCTACAATGAG. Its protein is CASSLIAGNSYNE. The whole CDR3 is CASSLIAGNSYNEQFF.

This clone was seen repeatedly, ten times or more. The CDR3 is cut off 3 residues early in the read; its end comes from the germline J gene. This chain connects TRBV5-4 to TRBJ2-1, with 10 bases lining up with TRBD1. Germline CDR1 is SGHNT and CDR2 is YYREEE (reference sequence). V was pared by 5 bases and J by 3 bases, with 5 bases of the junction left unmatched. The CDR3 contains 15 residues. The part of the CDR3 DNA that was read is TGTGCCAGCAGTTATGACAGGGGGCACTACAATGAG. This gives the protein CASSYDRGHYNE. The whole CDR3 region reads CASSYDRGHYNEQFF.

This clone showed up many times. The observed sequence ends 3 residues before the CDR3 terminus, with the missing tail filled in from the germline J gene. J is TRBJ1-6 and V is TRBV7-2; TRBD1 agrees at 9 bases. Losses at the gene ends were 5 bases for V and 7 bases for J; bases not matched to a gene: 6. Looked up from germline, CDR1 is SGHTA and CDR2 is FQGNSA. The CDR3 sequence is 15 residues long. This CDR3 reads CASSPPGQGNSPLHF. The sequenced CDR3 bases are TGTGCCAGCAGCCCACCGGGACAGGGAAATTCACCC.

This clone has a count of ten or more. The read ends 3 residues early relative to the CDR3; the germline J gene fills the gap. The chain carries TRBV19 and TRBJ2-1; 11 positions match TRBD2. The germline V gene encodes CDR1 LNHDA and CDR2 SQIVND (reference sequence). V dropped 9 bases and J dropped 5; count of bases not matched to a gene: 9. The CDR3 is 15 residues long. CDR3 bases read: TGTGCCAGCTACCCCGGGACTAGCGGAGACAATGAG. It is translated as CASYPGTSGDNE. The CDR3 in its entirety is CASYPGTSGDNEQFF.

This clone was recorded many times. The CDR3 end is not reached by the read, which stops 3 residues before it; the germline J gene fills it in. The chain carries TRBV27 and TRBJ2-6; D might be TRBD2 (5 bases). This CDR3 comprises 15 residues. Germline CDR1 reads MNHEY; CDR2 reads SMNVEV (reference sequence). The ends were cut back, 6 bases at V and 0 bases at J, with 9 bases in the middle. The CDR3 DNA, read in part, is TGTGCCAGCAGAGGACTGATCTCTGGGGCCAACGTC. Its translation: CASRGLISGANV. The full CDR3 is CASRGLISGANVLTF.